These 14 T cell receptor beta chains were all obtained from the same sample, sequenced in a study of beta chain features in type 1 diabetes. Investigators reverse transcribed all isolated RNA, so they sequenced expressed TCRB transcripts. Profiled with immunoSEQ multiplex PCR; TCRdb holds only in-frame clones, not every one. This table has a few hundred thousand clones, 24% appearing once. Which antigens these TCRs recognize remains unknown. General study results and limits: Shorter TCRB CDR3s, moderately but significantly so, marked every one of the four CD4+ subsets in Type 1 diabetes patients.

The sample taken for sequencing was naive CD4+ T cells from blood. These receptors were obtained from a woman aged 30 to 39 with type 1 diabetes.

About this clone: The sample holds other DNA sequences that translate to the same CDR3. The chain recombines TRBV7-3 with TRBJ2-5; 9 bases line up with TRBD1. V gave up 5 bases and J gave up 4 bases; unmatched junction bases: 2. This CDR3 has 13 residues. Germline CDR1 reads SGHTA; CDR2 reads FQGTGA. The CDR3 DNA reads as TGTGCCAGCAGCCTGGGACAGGGAGAGACCCAGTACTTC. Translating it yields CASSLGQGETQYF.

A note on this clone: Other DNA variants within this sample encode the same CDR3. The V gene is TRBV6-6, the J gene TRBJ1-1, with no clear D. Trimming removed 4 bases at V and 5 bases at J, with 8 bases between. The CDR3 is 12 amino acids. CDR1 is MNHNY and CDR2 is SVGAGI in the germline V gene (reference sequence). In nucleotides, the CDR3 is TGTGCCAGCAGTTCGACCGGGACTGAAGCTTTCTTT. Encoded protein: CASSSTGTEAFF.

The chain joins TRBV5-1 to TRBJ2-1; possible D gene TRBD2, 7 bases. V lost 6 bases, J lost 3 bases, and 22 bases lay in between. Germline V gene sequence: CDR1 SGHRS, CDR2 YFSETQ. This CDR3 is built from 17 residues. CDR3 sequence (DNA): TGCGCCAGCATGCCCTCCAAGGGGGGGGCGGTCTACAATGAGCAGTTCTTC. Amino acid sequence: CASMPSKGGAVYNEQFF.

This clone appeared a few times. The V and J genes are TRBV5-1 and TRBJ2-1; D not certain. V lost 2 bases and J lost 10, with 10 bases in between. The germline gives CDR1 SGHRS, CDR2 YFSETQ. The length of the CDR3 is 12 residues. The CDR3 is CASSLTNGEQFF. CDR3 nucleotide sequence: TGCGCCAGCAGCTTAACTAATGGGGAGCAGTTCTTC.

This clone was seen more than once but under ten times. The chain is built from TRBV29-1 and TRBJ1-5; D perhaps matches TRBD1 (5 bases). The length of the CDR3 is 14 residues. Trimming cost V 6 bases and J 5 bases, with 17 bases left between them. Germline V CDR1 and CDR2: SQVTM, ANQGSEA. The CDR3 region has the DNA TGCAGCGTCGCGATGGGGGGAATGGATCAGCCCCAGCATTTT. It codes for CSVAMGGMDQPQHF.

The V gene is TRBV9, the J gene TRBJ2-5; D is perhaps TRBD2 (6 bases). V dropped 4 bases and J dropped 2 bases, with 9 bases sitting between them. Germline CDR1 reads SGDLS; CDR2 reads YYNGEE. This CDR3 region has 13 residues. CDR3 loop: CASSSGTQETQYF. The CDR3 nucleotides read TGTGCCAGCAGCTCCGGGACTCAAGAGACCCAGTACTTC.

The chain uses TRBV6-6 and TRBJ2-7; 7 bases align to TRBD1. V lost 3 bases, J lost 1 base, and 6 bases stayed unmatched. This CDR3 is built from 15 residues. Germline CDR1 MNHNY, CDR2 SVGAGI (reference sequence). CDR3 region: CASSYSGQVSYEQYF. The CDR3 DNA follows: TGTGCCAGCAGTTATAGTGGACAGGTATCCTACGAGCAGTACTTC.

This clone showed up just a few times. This chain connects TRBV6-5 to TRBJ2-7; TRBD1 agrees at 10 bases. The CDR3 has 15 residues. The V gene end was trimmed by 6 bases and the J gene end by 2 bases; junction bases not matched to a gene: 7. The germline gives CDR1 MNHEY, CDR2 SVGAGI. CDR3 in amino acids: CASRPGTGAAYEQYF. CDR3 sequence (DNA): TGTGCCAGCAGACCTGGGACAGGGGCTGCCTACGAGCAGTACTTC.

The J gene is TRBJ1-2, the V gene TRBV7-9, with 8 bases identical to TRBD1. V gave up 4 bases and J gave up 4 bases; unmatched junction bases: 2. Germline values: CDR1 SEHNR, CDR2 FQNEAQ (reference sequence). There are 13 residues in the CDR3. CDR3 in amino acids: CASSSGGSYGYTF. The CDR3 coding sequence is TGTGCCAGCAGCTCAGGGGGCTCCTATGGCTACACCTTC.

The V gene is TRBV28, the J gene TRBJ2-7; the D gene is possibly TRBD2 (6 bases). The CDR3 sequence is 15 residues long. Trimming took off 1 base at V and 5 bases at J, with 15 bases between the two ends. Germline values: CDR1 MDHEN, CDR2 SYDVKM. The CDR3 spells CASSLSVPGGNEQYF. The CDR3 bases are TGTGCCAGCAGTTTATCAGTCCCCGGGGGTAACGAGCAGTACTTC.

This clone was counted only a few times. The J gene is TRBJ2-2, the V gene TRBV28, with TRBD2 as a possible D gene (6 bases). The ends were cut back, 3 bases at V and 0 bases at J, with 14 bases in the middle. The CDR3 runs 17 residues. CDR1 is MDHEN, CDR2 SYDVKM, per germline. CDR3 DNA: TGTGCCAGCAGTTTCCCCTCACCGGGAGCGAACACCGGGGAGCTGTTTTTT. Its translation: CASSFPSPGANTGELFF.

This clone was detected a few times. The chain joins TRBV28 to TRBJ2-7; weak D call: TRBD1 (5 bases). V lost 5 bases and J 0 bases, leaving 8 bases between the germline ends. The CDR3 contains 13 residues. The germline gives CDR1 MDHEN, CDR2 SYDVKM. The CDR3 DNA follows: TGTGCCAGCAGTGGGGCCGGCTCCTACGAGCAGTACTTC. Translation: CASSGAGSYEQYF.

The chain recombines TRBV30 with TRBJ1-2; perhaps TRBD1 as D (6 bases). The V gene's germline CDR1 is GTSNPN and CDR2 SVGIG (reference sequence). Deletions cut 3 bases from V and 1 base from J, with 18 bases between. This CDR3 contains 16 residues. This CDR3 reads CAWRYTGQRFNYGYTF. The CDR3 DNA reads TGTGCCTGGAGGTACACAGGGCAACGTTTTAACTATGGCTACACCTTC.

The rearrangement uses TRBV30 and TRBJ2-5; 12 bases agree with TRBD2. Germline loops: CDR1 GTSNPN, CDR2 SVGIG (reference sequence). The CDR3 consists of 15 residues. V was pared by 3 bases and J by 5 bases, with 7 bases of the junction left unmatched. DNA for the CDR3: TGTGCCTGGAGAATGACTAGCGGGAGCGGTGAGACCCAGTACTTC. Its protein product is CAWRMTSGSGETQYF.